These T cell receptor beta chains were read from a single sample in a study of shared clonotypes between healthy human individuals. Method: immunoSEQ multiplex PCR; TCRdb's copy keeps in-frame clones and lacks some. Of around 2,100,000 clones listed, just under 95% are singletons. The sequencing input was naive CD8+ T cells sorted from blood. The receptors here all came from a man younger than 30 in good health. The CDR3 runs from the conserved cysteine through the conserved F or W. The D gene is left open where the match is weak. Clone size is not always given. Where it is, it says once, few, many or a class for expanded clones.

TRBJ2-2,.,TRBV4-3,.,CASSHGTVNTGELFF,TGCGCCAGCAGCCATGGGACGGTCAACACCGGGGAGCTGTTTTTT
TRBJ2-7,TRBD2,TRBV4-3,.,CASSQEGVLAGPGGSYEQYF,TGCGCCAGCAGCCAAGAAGGAGTACTAGCGGGACCCGGCGGCTCCTACGAGCAGTACTTC
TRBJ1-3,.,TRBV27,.,CASSLGGYGNTIYF,TGTGCCAGCAGTCTGGGGGGGTATGGAAACACCATATATTTT
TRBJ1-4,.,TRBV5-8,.,CASSLADRGNEKLFF,TGTGCCAGCAGCTTGGCCGATAGGGGGAATGAAAAACTGTTTTTT
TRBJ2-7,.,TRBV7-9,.,CASSLGGGEQYF,TGTGCCAGCAGCTTAGGCGGCGGCGAGCAGTACTTC
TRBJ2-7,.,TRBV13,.,CASSPPTGREQYF,TGTGCCAGCAGCCCTCCGACAGGCCGGGAGCAGTACTTC
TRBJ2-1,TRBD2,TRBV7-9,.,CASSPTSAYEQFF,TGTGCCAGCAGCCCGACTAGCGCGTATGAGCAGTTCTTC
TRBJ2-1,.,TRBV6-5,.,CASRNREPIGEQFF,TGTGCCAGCAGAAACCGGGAGCCTATAGGGGAGCAGTTCTTC
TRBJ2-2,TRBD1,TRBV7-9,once,CASSLARGQGATGELFF,TGTGCCAGCAGCTTAGCGCGTGGACAGGGGGCCACCGGGGAGCTGTTTTTT
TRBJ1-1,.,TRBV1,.,CTSSPPGTGDFLNTEAFF,TGCACCAGCAGCCCCCCCGGGACAGGGGATTTTTTGAACACTGAAGCTTTCTTT
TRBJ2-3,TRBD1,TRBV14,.,CASRRGQGVTDTQYF,TGTGCCAGCAGGCGAGGACAGGGAGTAACAGATACGCAGTATTTT
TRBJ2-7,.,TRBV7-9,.,CASSLVSGPYEQYF,TGTGCCAGCAGCTTAGTTTCAGGACCCTACGAGCAGTACTTC
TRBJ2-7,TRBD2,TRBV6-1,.,CASSATSTSGITYEQYF,TGTGCCAGCAGTGCCACCTCGACTAGCGGGATTACCTACGAGCAGTACTTC
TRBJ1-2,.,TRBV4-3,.,CASSPRLWGNYGYTF,TGCGCCAGCAGCCCAAGGTTGTGGGGTAACTATGGCTACACCTTC
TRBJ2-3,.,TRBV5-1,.,CASSLSRGYTDTQYF,TGCGCCAGCAGCTTAAGCAGGGGTTACACAGATACGCAGTATTTT
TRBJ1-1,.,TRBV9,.,CASSVTDGNTEAFF,TGTGCCAGCAGCGTAACGGATGGGAACACTGAAGCTTTCTTT
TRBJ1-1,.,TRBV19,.,CASSRESQMNTEAFF,TGTGCCAGTAGCCGTGAGAGTCAGATGAACACTGAAGCTTTCTTT
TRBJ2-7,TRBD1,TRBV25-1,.,CASSPPRQGAYEQYF,TGTGCCAGCAGTCCCCCCAGACAGGGGGCCTACGAGCAGTACTTC